These T cell receptor beta chains were read from a single sample in a study of blood T cell repertoires in COVID-19. Clones were read by immunoSEQ multiplex PCR, and TCRdb kept only the in-frame ones, dropping some. The table shows about 28,000 clones, with around 85% occurring only once. The source material was peripheral blood. The receptors shown here come from an older woman with acute or convalescent COVID-19. Each CDR3 is given with its conserved first and last residue. A D gene is named only where the DNA matches it firmly. Where a row states a size, it is once, few, many or the class of an expanded clone; other rows omit it.

.	15	TRBV23-1	TRBJ2-5	TRBD1	TGCGCCAGCAGTCAACCCGGACAGGGATCAGAGACCCAGTACTTC	CASSQPGQGSETQYF
.	10	TRBV28	TRBJ2-7	.	TGTGCCAGCAGCACCTACGAGCAGTACTTC	CASSTYEQYF
.	14	TRBV19	TRBJ1-1	TRBD1	TGTGCCAGTAGTAGTTGGACAGGGCCTCCTGAAGCTTTCTTT	CASSSWTGPPEAFF
.	14	TRBV30	TRBJ1-3	.	TGTGCCTGGAGTTACACCACCTCTGGAAACACCATATATTTT	CAWSYTTSGNTIYF
.	16	TRBV7-6	TRBJ2-1	.	TGTGCCAGCAGCTTAGGGGTACCGGGACAACGCAATGAGCAGTTCTTC	CASSLGVPGQRNEQFF
once	13	TRBV30	TRBJ2-7	TRBD2	TGTGCCTGGAGTGGGCCTAGCGGGGGCCCTTCCTACTTC	CAWSGPSGGPSYF
.	16	TRBV9	TRBJ1-3	.	TGTGCCAGCAGCGCAGGCCCGAGCCGCTCTGGAAACACCATATATTTT	CASSAGPSRSGNTIYF
.	13	TRBV5-5	TRBJ1-1	.	TGTGCCAGCAGCCGGGACTCCTACACTGAAGCTTTCTTT	CASSRDSYTEAFF
medium-sized	11	TRBV5-1	TRBJ2-7	.	TGCGCCAGCCGTTCGGGCTACGAGCAGTACTTC	CASRSGYEQYF
.	14	TRBV5-4	TRBJ2-5	.	TGTGCCAGCAGCCGTAAGGGGGAGGGGGAGACCCAGTACTTC	CASSRKGEGETQYF
.	17	TRBV5-1	TRBJ2-7	TRBD2	TGCGCCAGCAGCTTGAGGTCTAGCGGGGGGGAGTCCTACGAGCAGTACTTC	CASSLRSSGGESYEQYF
.	15	TRBV18	TRBJ1-2	.	TGTGCCAGCTCACCACAAAGTTACCTAGGCTATGGCTACACCTTC	CASSPQSYLGYGYTF
few	13	TRBV19	TRBJ1-1	.	TGTGCCTCAGCCTCCGGGGAATCGTTTAAAGCTTTCTTT	CASASGESFKAFF
.	14	TRBV3-1/TRBV3-2	TRBJ1-6	TRBD1	TGTGCCAGCAGCCTCAACAGGGGGGATTCACCCCTCCACTTT	CASSLNRGDSPLHF
.	13	TRBV28	TRBJ1-4	.	TGTGCCAGCAGTCGGGGAGGTGAAGAAAAACTGTTTTTT	CASSRGGEEKLFF
.	13	TRBV2	TRBJ1-1	.	TGTGCCAGCAGTGAAAGGGGGAGCGCTGAAGCTTTCTTT	CASSERGSAEAFF
.	12	TRBV25-1	TRBJ1-1	.	TGTGCCAGCAGCCAGGACTTCACTGAAGCTTTCTTT	CASSQDFTEAFF
.	16	TRBV24-1	TRBJ2-1	.	TGTGCCACCAGTGATTTGTACGGGGAGGTGGTCGATGAGCAGTTCTTC	CATSDLYGEVVDEQFF
.	15	TRBV28	TRBJ1-2	.	TGTGCCAGCAGTATATTACGGGGGGCGCGATATGGCTACACCTTC	CASSILRGARYGYTF
once	11	TRBV6-5	TRBJ1-1	.	TGTGCCACCCAGCGGAACACTGAAGCTTTCTTT	CATQRNTEAFF
.	13	TRBV24-1	TRBJ2-1	TRBD1	TGTGCCACCGCAGGACAGGGGAGCAGGGAGCAGTTCTTC	CATAGQGSREQFF
few	15	TRBV19	TRBJ1-5	.	TGTGCCAGTAGGCTGTCAGGTAGTAGCAATCAGCCCCAGCATTTT	CASRLSGSSNQPQHF
.	15	TRBV5-1	TRBJ2-5	.	TGCGCCAGCAGCTTGGCTGGCCAGGTCCAAGAGACCCAGTACTTC	CASSLAGQVQETQYF
.	14	TRBV2	TRBJ2-7	TRBD1	TGTGCCAGCAAAGTACAGGGGCATCTGTACGAGCAGTACTTC	CASKVQGHLYEQYF
once	15	TRBV5-1	TRBJ2-3	TRBD2	TGCGCCAGCAGCTTGTCTGGGGGGGTCACAGATACGCAGTATTTT	CASSLSGGVTDTQYF
once	14	TRBV7-3	TRBJ2-3	TRBD2	TGTGCCAGCAGCTCCCGGGGGGGCACAGATACGCAGTATTTT	CASSSRGGTDTQYF
.	15	TRBV11-1	TRBJ2-2	TRBD1	TGTGCCAGCAGTGACAGGGCGACTGGCACCGGGGAGCTGTTTTTT	CASSDRATGTGELFF
.	16	TRBV5-1	TRBJ2-1	TRBD2	TGCGCCAGCAGCTTGGGGAGACTAGCGGGGGGGAATGAGCAGTTCTTC	CASSLGRLAGGNEQFF
.	13	TRBV7-9	TRBJ2-3	.	TGTGTCACAGGACAGCGAAGCACAGATACGCAGTATTTT	CVTGQRSTDTQYF
.	16	TRBV4-1	TRBJ1-1	.	TGCGCCAGCAGCCAAGCGGGGGGCGGGAGGTCCACTGAAGCTTTCTTT	CASSQAGGGRSTEAFF
.	13	TRBV29-1	TRBJ2-2	.	TGCAGCGTTGGGGGCCGGGTCACCGGGGAGCTGTTTTTT	CSVGGRVTGELFF
.	15	TRBV14	TRBJ2-1	.	TGTGCCAGCAGCCAAGACCGTTGGCCAGGTGATGAGCAGTTCTTC	CASSQDRWPGDEQFF
.	14	TRBV6-5	TRBJ1-2	TRBD1	TGTGCCAGCAGACGGGGACAGATATACTATGGCTACACCTTC	CASRRGQIYYGYTF
.	15	TRBV19	TRBJ1-2	.	TGTGCCAGTAGTATTAGGTGGCGGTCAATCTATGGCTACACCTTC	CASSIRWRSIYGYTF
few	16	TRBV6-5	TRBJ2-7	.	TGTGCCAGCAGTTACTCGGCGGGGCGGAGCTCCTACGAGCAGTACTTC	CASSYSAGRSSYEQYF